This T cell receptor (beta chain) appears in the sequencing data of a study of regulatory T cells in long-lasting Graves disease. The study, taken as a whole, reports: Persistent Graves' patients showed reduced TCR diversity versus newly diagnosed patients. Fewer public clonotypes were shared by new patients (approximately 970) than by persistent patients (approximately 2,700).

This clonotype was picked up many times. Its antigen remains unidentified. Through Arm-PCR of CDR3 regions and iRepertoire HTBI primers, TCR beta libraries were built. TCRdb fed the multiplex PCR reads into MiXCR, producing one record per CDR3 protein. In the table there are almost 450,000 distinct CDR3 sequences, 16% of which are singletons. The sample's time point: newly diagnosed GD, antithyroid drugs for less than 3 months. There was RNA extracted from PBMCs, and the TCR library was made from it. An endocrinology unit in Xi'an, China, supplied the patients. The CDR3 is 13 residues long. The V segment lost 6 bases and the J segment 6 bases; nucleotides outside the gene matches: 5. The data also belong to a second study, concerning T cells in Graves' hyperthyroidism and ophthalmopathy. That study adds: Blood shared most expanded thyroid clonotypes above 0.001.

The sample was peripheral blood mononuclear cells (PBMCs), taken at new diagnosis, from a patient treated with antithyroid drugs. The V gene is TRBV12-3 or TRBV12-4, the J gene TRBJ2-4; 7 bases align to TRBD1. This sequence was found in a woman aged 25 to 39 with Graves disease. The CDR3 sequence: CASSIQGLNIQYF. The CDR3 nucleotides are TGTGCCAGCAGCATACAGGGGTTAAACATTCAGTACTTC.